The present entry profiles one T cell receptor beta chain with its context. What it recognizes is unknown. From RNA transcripts, TCR beta CDR3 regions were amplified. First-round RT-PCR of the TCR CDR3 relied on the HTBI primer set. Each CDR3 protein is one row after TCRdb ran MiXCR on the multiplex PCR reads. The sample lists 600,000 to 850,000 distinct CDR3 sequences; 18% were seen once. The data originate from a study of T cells in Graves' hyperthyroidism and ophthalmopathy. Broader study findings: Appearing also in blood were most of the thyroid clonotypes expanded above 0.001. Ophthalmopathy onset followed model prediction by a median roughly six months. By a 13 V-J model, ophthalmopathy was set apart from stable hyperthyroidism.

The CDR3 length is 15 residues. Germline V gene data show CDR1 as SGHRS and CDR2 as YFSETQ. Germline trimming cut 6 bases from V and 3 bases from J; bases unmatched to any gene: 6. The sequence derives from a woman in her forties or fifties with Graves' hyperthyroidism that later progressed to Graves' ophthalmopathy. The sample was blood. The rearrangement joins TRBV5-1 to TRBJ2-2; 9 positions agree with TRBD1. The CDR3 DNA sequence: TGCGCCAGCACCCCCCGGACAGGGGACACCGGGGAGCTGTTTTTT. It codes for CASTPRTGDTGELFF.